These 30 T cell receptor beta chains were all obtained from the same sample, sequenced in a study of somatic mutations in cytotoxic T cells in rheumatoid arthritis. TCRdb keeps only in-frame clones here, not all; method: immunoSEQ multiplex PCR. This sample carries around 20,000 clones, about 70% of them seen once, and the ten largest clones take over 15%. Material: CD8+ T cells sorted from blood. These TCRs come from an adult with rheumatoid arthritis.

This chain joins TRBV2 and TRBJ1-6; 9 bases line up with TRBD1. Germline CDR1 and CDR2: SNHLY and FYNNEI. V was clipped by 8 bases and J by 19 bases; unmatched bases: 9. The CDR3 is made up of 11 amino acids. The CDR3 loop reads CASLEGTGLHF. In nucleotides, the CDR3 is TGTGCCAGCTTGGAGGGGACAGGGCTTCACTTT.

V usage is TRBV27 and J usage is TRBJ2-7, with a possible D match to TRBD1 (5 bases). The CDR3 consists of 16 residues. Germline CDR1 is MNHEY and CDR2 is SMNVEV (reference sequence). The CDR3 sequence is CDSSRDTEDYPYEQYF. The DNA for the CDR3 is TGTGACTCCAGCAGGGATACAGAGGATTACCCCTACGAGCAGTACTTC.

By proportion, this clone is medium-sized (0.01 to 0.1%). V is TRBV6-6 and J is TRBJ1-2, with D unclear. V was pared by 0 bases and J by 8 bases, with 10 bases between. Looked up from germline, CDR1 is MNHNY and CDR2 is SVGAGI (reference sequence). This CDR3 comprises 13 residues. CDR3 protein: CASSYSRERGYTF. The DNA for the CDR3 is TGTGCCAGCAGTTACTCTAGGGAAAGAGGCTACACCTTC.

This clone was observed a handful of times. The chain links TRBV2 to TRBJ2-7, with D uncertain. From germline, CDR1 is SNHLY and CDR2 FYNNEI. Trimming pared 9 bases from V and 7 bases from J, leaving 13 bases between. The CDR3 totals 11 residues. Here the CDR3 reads CAREKDGEQYF. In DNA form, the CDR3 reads TGTGCCAGGGAGAAGGACGGGGAGCAGTACTTC.

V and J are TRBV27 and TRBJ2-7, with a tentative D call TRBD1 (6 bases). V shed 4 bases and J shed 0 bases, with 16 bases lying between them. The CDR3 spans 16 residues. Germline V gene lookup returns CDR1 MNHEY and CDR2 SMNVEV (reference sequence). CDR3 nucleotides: TGTGCCAGCAGTTCTCCACGCAGGGGCAACTCCTACGAGCAGTACTTC. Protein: CASSSPRRGNSYEQYF.

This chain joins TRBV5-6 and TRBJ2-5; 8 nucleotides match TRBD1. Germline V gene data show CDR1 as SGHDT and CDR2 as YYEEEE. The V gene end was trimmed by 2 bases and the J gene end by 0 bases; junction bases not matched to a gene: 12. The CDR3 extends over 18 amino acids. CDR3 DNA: TGTGCCAGCAGCTTTCCTCTCAGGGACAGGCGTTACCAAGAGACCCAGTACTTC. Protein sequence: CASSFPLRDRRYQETQYF.

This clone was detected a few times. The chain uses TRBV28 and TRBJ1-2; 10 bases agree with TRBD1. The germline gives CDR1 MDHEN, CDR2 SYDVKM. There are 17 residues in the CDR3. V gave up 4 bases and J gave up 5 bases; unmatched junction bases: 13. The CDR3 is CASSSPRDRGPLYGYTF. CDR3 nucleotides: TGTGCCAGCAGTTCACCCAGGGACAGGGGCCCTCTTTATGGCTACACCTTC.

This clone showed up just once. The CDR3 protein is CASSGLAGVPDNEQFF. In DNA form, the CDR3 reads TGTGCCAGCAGCGGACTAGCGGGGGTACCAGACAATGAGCAGTTCTTC. The V and J genes are TRBV2 and TRBJ2-1, with 13 bases lining up with TRBD2. Germline V gene data show CDR1 as SNHLY and CDR2 as FYNNEI. CDR3 length: 16 amino acids. Losses at the gene ends were 6 bases for V and 5 bases for J; bases not matched to a gene: 7. Full variable domain (rest looked up from reference TRBV2 and TRBJ2-1): EPEVTQTPSHQVTQMGQEVILRCVPISNHLYFYWYRQILGQKVEFLVSFYNNEISEKSEIFDDQFSVERPDGSNFTLKIRSTKLEDSAMYFCASSGLAGVPDNEQFFGPGTRLTVL.

CDR3 region: CASSPGQLAGEQYF. The CDR3 nucleotides read TGTGCCAGCAGCCCAGGACAGCTCGCCGGCGAGCAGTACTTC. V is TRBV14 and J is TRBJ2-7; TRBD1 is a possible D gene (6 bases). Germline-derived CDR1 and CDR2 are SGHDN and FVKESK. The V gene lost 4 bases and the J gene lost 6 bases, with 16 bases spanning the gap. This CDR3 comprises 14 residues.

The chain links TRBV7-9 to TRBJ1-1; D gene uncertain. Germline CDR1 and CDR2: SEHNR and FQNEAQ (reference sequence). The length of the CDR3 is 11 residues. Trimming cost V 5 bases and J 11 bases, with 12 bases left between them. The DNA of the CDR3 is TGTGCCAGCAGCGATCGGGCGGAGGCTTTCTTT. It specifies CASSDRAEAFF.

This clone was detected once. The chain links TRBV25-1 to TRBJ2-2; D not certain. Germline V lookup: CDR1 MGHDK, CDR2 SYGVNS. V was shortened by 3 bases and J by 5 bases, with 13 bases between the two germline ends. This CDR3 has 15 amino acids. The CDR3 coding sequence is TGTGCCAGCAGTGAGGGATGGGCCGAAACCGGGGAGCTGTTTTTT. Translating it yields CASSEGWAETGELFF. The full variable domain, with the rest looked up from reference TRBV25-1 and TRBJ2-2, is EADIYQTPRYLVIGTGKKITLECSQTMGHDKMYWYQQDPGMELHLIHYSYGVNSTEKGDLSSESTVSRIRTEHFPLTLESARPSHTSQYLCASSEGWAETGELFFGEGSRLTVL.

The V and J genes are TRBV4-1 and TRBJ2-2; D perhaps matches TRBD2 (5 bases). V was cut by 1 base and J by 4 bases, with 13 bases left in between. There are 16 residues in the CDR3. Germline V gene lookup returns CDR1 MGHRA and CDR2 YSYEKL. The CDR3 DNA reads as TGCGCCAGCAGCCAAGGTTTTGCGGGTATCACCGGGGAGCTGTTTTTT. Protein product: CASSQGFAGITGELFF.

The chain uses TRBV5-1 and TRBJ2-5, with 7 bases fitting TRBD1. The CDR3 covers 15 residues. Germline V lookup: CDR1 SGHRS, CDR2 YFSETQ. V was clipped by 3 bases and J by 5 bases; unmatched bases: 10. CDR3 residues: CASSSGQALLETQYF. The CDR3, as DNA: TGCGCCAGCAGCTCCGGACAGGCCCTCCTGGAGACCCAGTACTTC.

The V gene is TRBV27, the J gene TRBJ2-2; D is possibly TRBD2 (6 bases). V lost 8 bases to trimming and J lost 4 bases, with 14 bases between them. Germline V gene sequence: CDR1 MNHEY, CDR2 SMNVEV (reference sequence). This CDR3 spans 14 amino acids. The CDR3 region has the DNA TGTGCCAGCGCTGCGGGGCAGGGCACCGGGGAGCTGTTTTTT. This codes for CASAAGQGTGELFF.

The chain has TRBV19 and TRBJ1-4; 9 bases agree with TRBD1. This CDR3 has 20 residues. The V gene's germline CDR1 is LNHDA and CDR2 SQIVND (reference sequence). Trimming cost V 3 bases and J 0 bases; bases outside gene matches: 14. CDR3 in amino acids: CASSMWEIGTGIATNEKLFF. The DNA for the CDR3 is TGTGCCAGTAGTATGTGGGAAATAGGGACAGGGATCGCAACTAATGAAAAACTGTTTTTT.

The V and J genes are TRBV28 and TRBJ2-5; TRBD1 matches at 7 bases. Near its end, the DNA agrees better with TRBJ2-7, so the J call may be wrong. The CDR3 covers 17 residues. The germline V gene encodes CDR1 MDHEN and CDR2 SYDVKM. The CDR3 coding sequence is TGTGCCAGCAGTCTTACGGACGAAGGGGGCCTATCCTACGAGCAGTACTTC. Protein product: CASSLTDEGGLSYEQYF.

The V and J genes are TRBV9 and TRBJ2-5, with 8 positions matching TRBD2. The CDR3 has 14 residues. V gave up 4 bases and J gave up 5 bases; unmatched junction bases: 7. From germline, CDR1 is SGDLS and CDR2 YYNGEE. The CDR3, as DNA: TGTGCCAGCAGCACCGGGGGGGGGCACGAGACCCAGTACTTC. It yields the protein CASSTGGGHETQYF.

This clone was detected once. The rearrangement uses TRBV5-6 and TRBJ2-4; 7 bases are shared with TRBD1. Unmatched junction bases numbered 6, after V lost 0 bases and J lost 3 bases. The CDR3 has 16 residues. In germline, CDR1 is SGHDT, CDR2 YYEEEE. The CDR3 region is CASSLGGGAGKNIQYF. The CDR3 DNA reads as TGTGCCAGCAGCTTGGGAGGGGGCGCAGGCAAAAACATTCAGTACTTC.

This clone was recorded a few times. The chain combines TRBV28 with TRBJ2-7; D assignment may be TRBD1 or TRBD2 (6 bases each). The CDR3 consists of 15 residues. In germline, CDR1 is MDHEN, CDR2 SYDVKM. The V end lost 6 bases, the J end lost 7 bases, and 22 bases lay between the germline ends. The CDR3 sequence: CASSPFGGPSGEQYF. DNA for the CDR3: TGTGCCAGCAGCCCGTTCGGGGGCCCTTCTGGAGAGCAGTACTTC.

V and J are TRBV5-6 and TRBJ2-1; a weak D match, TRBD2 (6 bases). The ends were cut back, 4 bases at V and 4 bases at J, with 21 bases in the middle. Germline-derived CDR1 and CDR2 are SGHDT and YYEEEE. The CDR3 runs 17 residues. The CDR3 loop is CASSLVGSLGGYNEQFF. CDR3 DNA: TGTGCCAGCAGCCTGGTGGGCTCACTGGGAGGATACAATGAGCAGTTCTTC.

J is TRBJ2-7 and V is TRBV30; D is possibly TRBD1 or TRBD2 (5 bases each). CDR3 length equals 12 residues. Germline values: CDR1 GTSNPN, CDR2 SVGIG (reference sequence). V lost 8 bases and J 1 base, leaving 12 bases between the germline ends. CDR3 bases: TGTGCCGGGGGAACAGTATCCTACGAGCAGTACTTC. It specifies CAGGTVSYEQYF.

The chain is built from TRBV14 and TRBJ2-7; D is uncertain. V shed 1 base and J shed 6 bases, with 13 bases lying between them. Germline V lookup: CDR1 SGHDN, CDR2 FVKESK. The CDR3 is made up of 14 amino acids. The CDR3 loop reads CASSQVGELAEQYF. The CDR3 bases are TGTGCCAGCAGCCAAGTCGGAGAATTGGCCGAGCAGTACTTC.

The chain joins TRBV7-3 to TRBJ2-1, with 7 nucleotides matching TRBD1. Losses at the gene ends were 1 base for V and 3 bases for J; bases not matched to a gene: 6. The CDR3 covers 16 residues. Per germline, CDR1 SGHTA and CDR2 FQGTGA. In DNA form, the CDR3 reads TGTGCCAGCAGCTTAAACTCAGGGGGTTACTACAATGAGCAGTTCTTC. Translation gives CASSLNSGGYYNEQFF.

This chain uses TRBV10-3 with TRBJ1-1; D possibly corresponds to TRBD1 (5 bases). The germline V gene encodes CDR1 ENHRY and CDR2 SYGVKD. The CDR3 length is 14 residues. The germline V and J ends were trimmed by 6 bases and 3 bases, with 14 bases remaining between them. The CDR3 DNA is TGTGCCATCAGGGAACAGGAGACTTACACTGAAGCTTTCTTT. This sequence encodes CAIREQETYTEAFF.

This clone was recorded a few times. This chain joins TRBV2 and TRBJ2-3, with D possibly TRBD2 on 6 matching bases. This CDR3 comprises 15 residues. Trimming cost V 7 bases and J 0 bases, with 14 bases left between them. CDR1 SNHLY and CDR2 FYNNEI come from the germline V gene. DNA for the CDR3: TGTGCCAGCAAAGTTAGCGGAGACAGCACAGATACGCAGTATTTT. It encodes CASKVSGDSTDTQYF.

CDR3 region: CASNIAGPTYEQYF. CDR3 nucleotides: TGTGCCAGCAACATAGCGGGGCCGACCTACGAGCAGTACTTC. This chain links TRBV7-9 with TRBJ2-7, with TRBD2 identical over 8 bases. The CDR3 has 14 residues. Germline CDR1 is SEHNR and CDR2 is FQNEAQ (reference sequence). V lost 7 bases, J lost 2 bases, and 7 bases stayed unmatched.

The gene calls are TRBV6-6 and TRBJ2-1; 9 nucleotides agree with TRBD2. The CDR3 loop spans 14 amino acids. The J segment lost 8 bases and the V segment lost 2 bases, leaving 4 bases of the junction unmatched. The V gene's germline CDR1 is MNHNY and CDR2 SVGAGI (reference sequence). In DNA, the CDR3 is TGTGCCAGCAGTTACGGACTAGCGTTCGATGAGCAGTTCTTC. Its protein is CASSYGLAFDEQFF.

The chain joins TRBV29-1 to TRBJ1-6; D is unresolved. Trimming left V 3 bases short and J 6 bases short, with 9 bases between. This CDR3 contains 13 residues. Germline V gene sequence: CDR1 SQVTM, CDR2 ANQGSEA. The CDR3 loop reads CSVDSLINSPLHF. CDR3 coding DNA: TGCAGCGTTGATTCCCTGATTAATTCACCCCTCCACTTT.

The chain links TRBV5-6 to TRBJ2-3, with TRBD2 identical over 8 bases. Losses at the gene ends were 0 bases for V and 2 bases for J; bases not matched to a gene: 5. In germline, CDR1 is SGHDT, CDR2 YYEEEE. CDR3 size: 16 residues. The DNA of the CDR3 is TGTGCCAGCAGCTTGGTAGTACTAGCGGCCACAGATACGCAGTATTTT. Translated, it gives CASSLVVLAATDTQYF. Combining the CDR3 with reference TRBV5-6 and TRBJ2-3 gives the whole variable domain DAGVTQSPTHLIKTRGQQVTLRCSPKSGHDTVSWYQQALGQGPQFIFQYYEEEERQRGNFPDRFSGHQFPNYSSELNVNALLLGDSALYLCASSLVVLAATDTQYFGPGTRLTVL.

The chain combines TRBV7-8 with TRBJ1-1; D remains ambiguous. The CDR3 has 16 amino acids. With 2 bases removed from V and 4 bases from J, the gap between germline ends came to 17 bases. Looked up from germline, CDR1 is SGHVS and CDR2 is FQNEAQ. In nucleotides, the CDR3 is TGTGCCAGCAGCTTATGGGGTCTCAAGTACGGCACTGAAGCTTTCTTT. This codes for CASSLWGLKYGTEAFF.